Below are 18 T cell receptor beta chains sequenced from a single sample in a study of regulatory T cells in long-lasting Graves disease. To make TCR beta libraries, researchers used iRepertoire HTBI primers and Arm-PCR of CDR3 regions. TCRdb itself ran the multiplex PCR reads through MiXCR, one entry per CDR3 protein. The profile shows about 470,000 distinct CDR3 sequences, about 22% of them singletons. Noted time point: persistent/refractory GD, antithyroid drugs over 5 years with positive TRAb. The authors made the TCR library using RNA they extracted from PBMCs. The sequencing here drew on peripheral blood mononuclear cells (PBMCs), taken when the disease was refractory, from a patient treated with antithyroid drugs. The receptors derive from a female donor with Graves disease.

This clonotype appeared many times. DNA for the CDR3: TGTGCTAGTGGTTTGATCCCTAACTATGGCTACACCTTC. It specifies CASGLIPNYGYTF. The chain joins TRBV12-5 to TRBJ1-2; D call uncertain. Germline V gives CDR1 LGHNT, CDR2 FRNRAP. V shed 2 bases and J shed 0 bases, with 4 bases lying between them. The CDR3 is 13 residues long.

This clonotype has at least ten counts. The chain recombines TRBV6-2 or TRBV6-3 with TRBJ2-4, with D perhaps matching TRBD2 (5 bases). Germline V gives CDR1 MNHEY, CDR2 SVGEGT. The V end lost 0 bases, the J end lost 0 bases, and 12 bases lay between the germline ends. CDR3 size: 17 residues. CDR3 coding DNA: TGTGCCAGCAGTTACTCGCGAGGGCAGCTAGCCAAAAACATTCAGTACTTC. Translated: CASSYSRGQLAKNIQYF.

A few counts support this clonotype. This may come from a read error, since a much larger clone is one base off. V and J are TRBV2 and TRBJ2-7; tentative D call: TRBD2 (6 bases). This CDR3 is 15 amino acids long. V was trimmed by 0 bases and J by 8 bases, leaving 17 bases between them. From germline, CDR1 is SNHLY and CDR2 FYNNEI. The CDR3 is CASSEAGSWSHKQYF. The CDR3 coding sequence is TGTGCCAGCAGTGAAGCCGGGAGCTGGAGCCACAAGCAGTACTTC.

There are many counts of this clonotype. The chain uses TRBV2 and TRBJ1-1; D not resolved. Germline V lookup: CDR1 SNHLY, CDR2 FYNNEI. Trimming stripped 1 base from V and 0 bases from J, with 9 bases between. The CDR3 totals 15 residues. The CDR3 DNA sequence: TGTGCCAGCAGTGAAGATGCAGCCCTGAACACTGAAGCTTTCTTT. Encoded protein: CASSEDAALNTEAFF. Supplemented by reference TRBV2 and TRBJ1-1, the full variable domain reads EPEVTQTPSHQVTQMGQEVILRCVPISNHLYFYWYRQILGQKVEFLVSFYNNEISEKSEIFDDQFSVERPDGSNFTLKIRSTKLEDSAMYFCASSEDAALNTEAFFGQGTRLTVV.

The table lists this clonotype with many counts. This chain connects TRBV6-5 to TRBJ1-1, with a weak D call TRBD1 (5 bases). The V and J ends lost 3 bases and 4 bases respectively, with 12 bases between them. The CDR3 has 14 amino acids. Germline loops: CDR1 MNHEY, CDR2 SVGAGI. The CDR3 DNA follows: TGTGCCAGCAGTTATGGGGAGGGGAGCACTGAAGCTTTCTTT. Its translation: CASSYGEGSTEAFF.

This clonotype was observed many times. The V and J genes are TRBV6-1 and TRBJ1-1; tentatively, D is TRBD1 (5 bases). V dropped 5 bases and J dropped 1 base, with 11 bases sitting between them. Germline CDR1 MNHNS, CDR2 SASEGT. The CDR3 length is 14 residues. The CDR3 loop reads CASSIRDRNTEAFF. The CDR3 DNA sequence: TGTGCCAGCAGTATCAGGGACCGGAACACTGAAGCTTTCTTT.

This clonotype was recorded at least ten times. The CDR3 loop reads CASSTDRGTATNEKLFF. CDR3 DNA sequence: TGTGCCAGCAGTACGGACAGGGGAACGGCAACTAATGAAAAACTGTTTTTT. The gene calls are TRBV12-3 or TRBV12-4 and TRBJ1-4; 9 bases are a match to TRBD1. Germline trimming cut 5 bases from V and 0 bases from J; bases unmatched to any gene: 7. The CDR3 covers 17 residues.

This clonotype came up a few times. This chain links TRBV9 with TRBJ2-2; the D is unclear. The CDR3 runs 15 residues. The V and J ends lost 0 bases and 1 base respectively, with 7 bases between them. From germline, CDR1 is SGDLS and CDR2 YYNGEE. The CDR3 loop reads CASSVGGVNTGELFF. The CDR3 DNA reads TGTGCCAGCAGCGTAGGGGGTGTGAACACCGGGGAGCTGTTTTTT.

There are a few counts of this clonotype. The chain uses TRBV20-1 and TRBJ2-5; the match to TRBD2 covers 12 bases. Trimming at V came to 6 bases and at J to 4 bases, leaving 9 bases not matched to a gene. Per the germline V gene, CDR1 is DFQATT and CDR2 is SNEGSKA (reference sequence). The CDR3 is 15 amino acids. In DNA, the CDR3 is TGCAGTGCCAGACCACTAGCGGGGGGCTTAGAGACCCAGTACTTC. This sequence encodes CSARPLAGGLETQYF.

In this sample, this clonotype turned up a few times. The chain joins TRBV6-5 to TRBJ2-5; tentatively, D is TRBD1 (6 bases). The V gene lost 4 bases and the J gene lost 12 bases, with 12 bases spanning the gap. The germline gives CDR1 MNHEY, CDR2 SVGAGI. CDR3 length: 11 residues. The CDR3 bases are TGTGCCAGCAGTTTTCAGGGGTCCGAGTACTTC. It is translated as CASSFQGSEYF.

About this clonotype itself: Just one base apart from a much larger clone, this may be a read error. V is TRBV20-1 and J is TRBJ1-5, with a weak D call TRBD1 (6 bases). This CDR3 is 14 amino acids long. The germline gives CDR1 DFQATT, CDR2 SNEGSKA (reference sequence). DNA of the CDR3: TGCAGTGCTAGAGCGTCACAGGGTGACCAGCCCCTGCATTTT. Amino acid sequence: CSARASQGDQPLHF.

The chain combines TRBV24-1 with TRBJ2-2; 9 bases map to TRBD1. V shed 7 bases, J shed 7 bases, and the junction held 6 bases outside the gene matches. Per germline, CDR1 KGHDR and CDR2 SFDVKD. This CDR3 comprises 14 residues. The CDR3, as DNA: TGTGCCACCAGCCTAAGGACAGGGGTCGGGGAGCTGTTTTTT. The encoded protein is CATSLRTGVGELFF.

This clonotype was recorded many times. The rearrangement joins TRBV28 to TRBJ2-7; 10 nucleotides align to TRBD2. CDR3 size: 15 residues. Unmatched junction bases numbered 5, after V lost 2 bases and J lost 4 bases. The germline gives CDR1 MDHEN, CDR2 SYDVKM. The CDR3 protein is CASSLGLAGVYEQYF. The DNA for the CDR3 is TGTGCCAGCAGTTTAGGGCTAGCGGGAGTGTACGAGCAGTACTTC. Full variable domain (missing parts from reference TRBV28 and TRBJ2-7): DVKVTQSSRYLVKRTGEKVFLECVQDMDHENMFWYRQDPGLGLRLIYFSYDVKMKEKGDIPEGYSVSREKKERFSLILESASTNQTSMYLCASSLGLAGVYEQYFGPGTRLTVT.

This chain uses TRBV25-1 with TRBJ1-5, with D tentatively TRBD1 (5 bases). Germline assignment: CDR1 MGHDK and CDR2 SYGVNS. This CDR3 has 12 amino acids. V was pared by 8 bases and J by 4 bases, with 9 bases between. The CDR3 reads CASQGGNQPQHF. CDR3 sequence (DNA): TGTGCCAGCCAGGGAGGGAATCAGCCCCAGCATTTT.

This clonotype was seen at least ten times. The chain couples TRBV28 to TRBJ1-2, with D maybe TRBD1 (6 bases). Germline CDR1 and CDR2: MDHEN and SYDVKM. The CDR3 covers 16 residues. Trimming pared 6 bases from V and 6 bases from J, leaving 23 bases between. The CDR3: CASSPGSAGGEDGYTF. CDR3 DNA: TGTGCCAGCAGCCCAGGGTCGGCTGGGGGCGAGGATGGCTACACCTTC.

CDR3 region: CASSESIGTGADNEQFF. Written as DNA, the CDR3 is TGCGCCAGCAGTGAGTCAATCGGGACAGGGGCGGACAATGAGCAGTTCTTC. The gene calls are TRBV10-1 and TRBJ2-1, with 10 bases lining up with TRBD1. V lost 0 bases and J lost 5; bases outside the gene matches: 7. The CDR3 contains 17 residues. Germline CDR1 and CDR2: WNHNN and SYGVQD (reference sequence).

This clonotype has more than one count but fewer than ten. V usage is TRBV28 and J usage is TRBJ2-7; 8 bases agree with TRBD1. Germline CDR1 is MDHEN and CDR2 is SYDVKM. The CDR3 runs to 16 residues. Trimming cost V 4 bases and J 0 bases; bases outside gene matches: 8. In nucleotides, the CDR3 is TGTGCCAGCAGTTCAATCCGGGACAGGCCCTCCTACGAGCAGTACTTC. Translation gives CASSSIRDRPSYEQYF.

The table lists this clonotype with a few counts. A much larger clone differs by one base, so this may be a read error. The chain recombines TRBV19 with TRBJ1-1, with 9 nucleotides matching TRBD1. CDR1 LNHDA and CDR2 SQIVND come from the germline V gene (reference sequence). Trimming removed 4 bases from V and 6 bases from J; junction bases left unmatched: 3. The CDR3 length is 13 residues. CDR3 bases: TGTGCCAGTAGTACGGACAGGGGCTCTGAAGCTTTCTTT. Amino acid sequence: CASSTDRGSEAFF.